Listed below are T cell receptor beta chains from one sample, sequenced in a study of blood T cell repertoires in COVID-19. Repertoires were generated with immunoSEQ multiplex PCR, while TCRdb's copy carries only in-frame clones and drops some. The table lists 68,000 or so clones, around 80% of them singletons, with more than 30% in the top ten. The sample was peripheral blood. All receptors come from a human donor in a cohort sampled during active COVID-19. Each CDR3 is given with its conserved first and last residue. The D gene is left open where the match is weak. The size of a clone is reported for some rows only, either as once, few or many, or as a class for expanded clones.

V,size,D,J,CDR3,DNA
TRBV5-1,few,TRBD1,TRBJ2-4,CASNLQGPGGNIQYF,TGCGCCAGCAACCTACAGGGTCCAGGGGGAAACATTCAGTACTTC
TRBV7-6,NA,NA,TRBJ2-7,CASRRRTGPGGSEQYF,TGTGCCAGCAGGCGAAGAACCGGGCCAGGAGGTTCCGAGCAGTACTTC
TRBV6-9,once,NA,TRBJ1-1,CASSLFDSEAFF,TGTGCCAGCAGTTTGTTTGACAGTGAAGCTTTCTTT
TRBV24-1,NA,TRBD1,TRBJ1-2,CATWAGGYGYTF,TGTGCCACTTGGGCAGGGGGCTATGGCTACACCTTC
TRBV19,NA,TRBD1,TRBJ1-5,CASMGDRKINQPQHF,TGTGCCAGTATGGGGGACAGAAAGATCAATCAGCCCCAGCATTTT
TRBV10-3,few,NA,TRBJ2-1,CAISDLNEQFF,TGTGCCATCAGTGACCTCAATGAGCAGTTCTTC
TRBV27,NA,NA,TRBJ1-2,CASSLLSWAPGGYTF,TGTGCCAGCAGTTTATTGTCCTGGGCCCCAGGGGGCTACACCTTC
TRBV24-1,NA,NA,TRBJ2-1,CATSDFNNEQFF,TGTGCCACCAGTGACTTTAACAATGAGCAGTTCTTC
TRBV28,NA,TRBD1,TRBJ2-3,CASRAGGPSDTQYF,TGTGCCAGCAGAGCAGGGGGCCCTTCAGATACGCAGTATTTT
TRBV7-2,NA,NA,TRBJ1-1,CASSPPGGAFF,TGTGCCAGCAGCCCCCCGGGCGGGGCTTTCTTT
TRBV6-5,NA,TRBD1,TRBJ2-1,CASRRGQDLYNEQFF,TGTGCCAGCAGGAGAGGACAGGACCTATACAATGAGCAGTTCTTC
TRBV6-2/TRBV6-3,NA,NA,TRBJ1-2,CASSYGPPYGYTF,TGTGCCAGCAGTTACGGGCCCCCCTATGGCTACACCTTC
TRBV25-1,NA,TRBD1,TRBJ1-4,CASNPGQGYEKLFF,TGTGCCAGTAATCCGGGACAGGGTTATGAAAAACTGTTTTTT
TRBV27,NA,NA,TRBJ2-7,CASSLRIGVGSYEQYF,TGTGCCAGCAGTTTGAGGATCGGGGTCGGTTCCTACGAGCAGTACTTC
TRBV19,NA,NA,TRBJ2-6,CASSRVNSGANVLTF,TGTGCCAGTAGCCGAGTCAACTCTGGGGCCAACGTCCTGACTTTC
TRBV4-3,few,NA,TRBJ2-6,CASSQDPRGGANVLTF,TGCGCCAGCAGCCAAGACCCGCGCGGTGGGGCCAACGTCCTGACTTTC
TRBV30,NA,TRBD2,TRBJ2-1,CAWSEGLAGYNEQFF,TGTGCCTGGAGCGAGGGACTAGCGGGTTACAATGAGCAGTTCTTC
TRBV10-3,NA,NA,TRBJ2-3,CAISENRAIGTDTQYF,TGTGCCATCAGTGAAAACAGGGCTATAGGCACAGATACGCAGTATTTT
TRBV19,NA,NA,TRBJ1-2,CASTLRGGWGGYTF,TGTGCCAGTACTCTCCGGGGAGGGTGGGGTGGCTACACCTTC
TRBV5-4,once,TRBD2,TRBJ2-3,CASTAGTRSSDTQYF,TGTGCCAGCACCGCCGGGACTAGAAGTTCAGATACGCAGTATTTT
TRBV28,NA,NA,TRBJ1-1,CASSLSGGVTEAFF,TGTGCCAGCAGTTTATCGGGGGGGGTCACTGAAGCTTTCTTT
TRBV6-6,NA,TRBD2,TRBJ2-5,CASRGGLAGGRETQYF,TGTGCCAGCAGGGGTGGTCTAGCGGGGGGTCGAGAGACCCAGTACTTC
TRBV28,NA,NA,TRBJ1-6,CASSWDNYNSPLHF,TGTGCCAGCAGCTGGGACAACTATAATTCACCCCTCCACTTT
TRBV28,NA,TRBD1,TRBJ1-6,CASRGRTGGNSPLHF,TGTGCCAGCAGGGGGCGGACAGGGGGAAATTCACCCCTCCACTTT
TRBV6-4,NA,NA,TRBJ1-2,CASQPEGGGSYGYTF,TGTGCCAGCCAACCGGAGGGGGGGGGTAGCTATGGCTACACCTTC
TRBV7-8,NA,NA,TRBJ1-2,CASSPYVGYTF,TGTGCCAGCAGCCCCTACGTTGGCTACACCTTC
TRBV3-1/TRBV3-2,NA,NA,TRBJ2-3,CASMIGGAADTQYF,TGTGCCAGCATGATCGGCGGAGCGGCAGATACGCAGTATTTT
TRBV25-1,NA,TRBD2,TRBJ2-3,CASSATRAGVGTDTQYF,TGTGCCAGCAGTGCTACCAGAGCGGGAGTGGGCACAGATACGCAGTATTTT
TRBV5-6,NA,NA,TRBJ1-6,CASSPLLAGVGSPLHF,TGTGCCAGCAGCCCACTTTTGGCAGGGGTAGGATCACCCCTCCACTTT
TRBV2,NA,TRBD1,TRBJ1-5,CASSPRTGLGGQPQHF,TGTGCCAGCAGCCCGAGGACAGGGTTGGGCGGTCAGCCCCAGCATTTT
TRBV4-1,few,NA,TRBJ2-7,CASSQEGGLREQYF,TGCGCCAGCAGCCAAGAGGGGGGTTTGAGGGAGCAGTACTTC
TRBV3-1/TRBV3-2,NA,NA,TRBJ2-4,CASSPRGGGGAKNIQYF,TGTGCCAGCAGCCCCAGGGGAGGGGGGGGAGCCAAAAACATTCAGTACTTC
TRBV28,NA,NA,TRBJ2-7,CASTSSRQGGYEQYF,TGTGCCAGCACCTCTTCGCGGCAGGGGGGTTACGAGCAGTACTTC
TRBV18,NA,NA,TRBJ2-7,CASSPNPWSYEQYF,TGTGCCAGCTCACCGAATCCCTGGAGCTACGAGCAGTACTTC
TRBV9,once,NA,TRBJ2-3,CASSPSEGLNTQYF,TGTGCCAGCAGCCCTAGTGAGGGCCTCAATACGCAGTATTTT
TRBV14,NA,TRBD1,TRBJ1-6,CASSTDRGPYSPLHF,TGTGCCAGCAGCACTGACAGGGGTCCCTATTCACCCCTCCACTTT
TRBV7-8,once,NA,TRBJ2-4,CASSIGAAKNIQYF,TGTGCCAGCAGCATCGGAGCAGCCAAAAACATTCAGTACTTC
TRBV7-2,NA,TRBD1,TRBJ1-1,CASSPRSIQGAGTEAFF,TGTGCCAGCAGCCCTAGGTCTATACAGGGGGCCGGGACTGAAGCTTTCTTT
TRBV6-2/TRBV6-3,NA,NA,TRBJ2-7,CASSYTHYEQYF,TGTGCCAGCAGTTACACACACTACGAGCAGTACTTC
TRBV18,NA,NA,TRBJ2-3,CASSLTRGTSTDTQYF,TGTGCCAGCTCACTCACCAGGGGTACTAGCACAGATACGCAGTATTTT
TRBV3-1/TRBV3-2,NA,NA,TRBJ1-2,CASSPGANYGYTF,TGTGCCAGCAGCCCAGGGGCTAACTATGGCTACACCTTC
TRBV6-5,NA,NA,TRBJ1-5,CAATRDGNQPQHF,TGTGCCGCGACCAGGGATGGCAATCAGCCCCAGCATTTT
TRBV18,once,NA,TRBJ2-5,CASSLLDPGETQYF,TGTGCCAGCTCACTGTTAGATCCGGGGGAGACCCAGTACTTC
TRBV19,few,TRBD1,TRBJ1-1,CASSLWGDRVNTEAFF,TGTGCCAGTAGTCTGTGGGGGGACAGGGTGAACACTGAAGCTTTCTTT
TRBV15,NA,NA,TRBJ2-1,CATSYGNYLGDEQFF,TGTGCCACCAGCTACGGGAACTACTTAGGCGATGAGCAGTTCTTC
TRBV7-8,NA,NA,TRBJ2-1,CASSLGIAGNEQFF,TGTGCCAGCAGCTTAGGAATAGCCGGGAATGAGCAGTTCTTC
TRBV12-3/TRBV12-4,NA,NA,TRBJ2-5,CASKGDQETQYF,TGTGCCAGCAAGGGGGATCAAGAGACCCAGTACTTC
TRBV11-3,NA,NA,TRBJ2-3,CASSLQGRYTDTQYF,TGTGCCAGCAGCTTACAGGGCCGCTACACAGATACGCAGTATTTT
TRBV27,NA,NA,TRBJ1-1,CASSFHGRSTEAFF,TGTGCCAGCAGTTTTCACGGTCGGTCCACTGAAGCTTTCTTT
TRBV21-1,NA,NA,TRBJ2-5,CATLPDRGWETQYF,TGTGCCACCTTGCCGGACAGGGGCTGGGAGACCCAGTACTTC
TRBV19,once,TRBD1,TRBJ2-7,CASSAKDRGIEQYF,TGTGCCAGTAGTGCAAAGGACAGGGGGATCGAGCAGTACTTC
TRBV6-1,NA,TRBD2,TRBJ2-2,CASSGHFGLAGGPVTGELFF,TGTGCCAGCAGTGGACATTTCGGACTAGCGGGAGGGCCCGTTACCGGGGAGCTGTTTTTT
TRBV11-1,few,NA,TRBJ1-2,CASSGGRRPGYGYTF,TGTGCCAGCAGCGGGGGCCGAAGGCCTGGCTATGGCTACACCTTC
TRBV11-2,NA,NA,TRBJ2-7,CASSLAQQGYEQYF,TGTGCCAGCAGCTTAGCCCAACAGGGCTACGAGCAGTACTTC
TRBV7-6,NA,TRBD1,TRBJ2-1,CASSFRQGDEQFF,TGTGCCAGCAGCTTTCGACAGGGAGATGAGCAGTTCTTC
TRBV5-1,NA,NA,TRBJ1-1,CASSLIRGVNTEAFF,TGCGCCAGCAGCTTGATTAGAGGAGTGAACACTGAAGCTTTCTTT
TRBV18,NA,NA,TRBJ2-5,CASSNGETQYF,TGTGCCAGCTCGAACGGGGAGACCCAGTACTTC